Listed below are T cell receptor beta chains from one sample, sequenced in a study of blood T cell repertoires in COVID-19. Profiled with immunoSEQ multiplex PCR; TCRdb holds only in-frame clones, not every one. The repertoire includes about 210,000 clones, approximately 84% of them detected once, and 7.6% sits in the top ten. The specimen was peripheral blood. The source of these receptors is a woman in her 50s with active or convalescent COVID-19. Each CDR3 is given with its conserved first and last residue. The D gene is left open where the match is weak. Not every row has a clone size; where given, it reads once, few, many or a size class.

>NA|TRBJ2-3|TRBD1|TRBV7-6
TGTGCCAGCAGCTTAGGAGGACAGGGCACAGATACGCAGTATTTT
CASSLGGQGTDTQYF
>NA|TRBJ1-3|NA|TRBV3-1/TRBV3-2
TGTGCCAGCAGCCACAGAGGCAGTCTCTTTTACTCTGGAAACACCATATATTTT
CASSHRGSLFYSGNTIYF
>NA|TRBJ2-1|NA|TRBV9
TGTGCCAGCAGTTCGCAGGGTAGCTCCTACAATGAGCAGTTCTTC
CASSSQGSSYNEQFF
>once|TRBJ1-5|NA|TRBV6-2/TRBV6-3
TGTGCCAGCAGCCGTCTACCCAGGGAGCCCCAGCATTTT
CASSRLPREPQHF
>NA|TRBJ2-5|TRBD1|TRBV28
TGTGCCAGCAGCAAGGACAGGGGCCTAGGAGAGACCCAGTACTTC
CASSKDRGLGETQYF
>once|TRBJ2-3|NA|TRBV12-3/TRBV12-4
TGTGCCAGCAGTTTCCGTAGCGACGGGCAGTATTTT
CASSFRSDGQYF
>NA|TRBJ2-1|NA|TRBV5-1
TGCGCCAGCAGCTTGGGAGGTGGGGGGGCGAATGAGCAGTTCTTC
CASSLGGGGANEQFF
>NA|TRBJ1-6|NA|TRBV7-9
TGTGCCAGCAGCCCACCGGCAGATAAGGGGCTAGCACCCCTCCACTTT
CASSPPADKGLAPLHF
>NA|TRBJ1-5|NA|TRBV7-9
TGTGCCAGCAGCTCTGACTGGGGCGCCAATCAGCCCCAGCATTTT
CASSSDWGANQPQHF
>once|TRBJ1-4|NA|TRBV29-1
TGCAGCGCGTCTTTGGGGGCCTCGGGCGAAAAACTGTTTTTT
CSASLGASGEKLFF
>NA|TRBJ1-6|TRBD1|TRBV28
TGTGCCAGCCTAAGACAGGGTGAATATAATTCACCCCTCCACTTT
CASLRQGEYNSPLHF
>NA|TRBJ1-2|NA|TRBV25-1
TGTGCCAGCAGTGAAATCACGACAAGTCCCTGCACCTTC
CASSEITTSPCTF
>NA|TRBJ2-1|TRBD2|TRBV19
TGTGCCAGTAGTATTGGGCGGGAGTCCGACAATGAGCAGTTCTTC
CASSIGRESDNEQFF
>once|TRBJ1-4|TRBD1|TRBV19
TGTGCCAGTAGTGTCAACAGGGGAGGTGGAGAAAAACTGTTTTTT
CASSVNRGGGEKLFF
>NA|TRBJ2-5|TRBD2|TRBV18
TGTGCCAGCTCACCACCGTCACTAGCGGGGGCTAAGGGGACCCAGTACTTC
CASSPPSLAGAKGTQYF
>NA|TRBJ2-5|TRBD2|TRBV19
TGTGCCAGTAGTTCACACGGCGGGAGACCTTTTACACCCCAAGAGACCCAGTACTTC
CASSSHGGRPFTPQETQYF
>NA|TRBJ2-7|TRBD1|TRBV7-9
TGTGCCAGCAGCTTAGCAGGACAGGGCCTGGGGGAGCAGTACTTC
CASSLAGQGLGEQYF
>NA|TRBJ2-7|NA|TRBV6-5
TGTGCCAGCAGTTTCGGACAGCGCTACGAGCAGTACTTC
CASSFGQRYEQYF
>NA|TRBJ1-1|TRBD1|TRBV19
TGTGCCAGTAGTATAGATTCTATCCGGACAGGGCTGAACACTGAAGCTTTCTTT
CASSIDSIRTGLNTEAFF
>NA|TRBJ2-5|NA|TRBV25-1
TGTGCCAGCAGTGAATATAACCAAGAGACCCAGTACTTC
CASSEYNQETQYF
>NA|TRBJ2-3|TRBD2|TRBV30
TGTGCCTGGAGTGTTGGGGCGGGAGGGCCCGCAGATACGCAGTATTTT
CAWSVGAGGPADTQYF
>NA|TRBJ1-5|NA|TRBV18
TGTGCCAGCTCTCAGGGGTCGGGATATCAGCCCCAGCATTTT
CASSQGSGYQPQHF
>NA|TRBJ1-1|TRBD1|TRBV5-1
TGCGCCAGCAGCTTGGTGGACAGGGGGAACACTGAAGCTTTCTTT
CASSLVDRGNTEAFF
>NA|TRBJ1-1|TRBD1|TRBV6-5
TGTGCCAGCAGTCCCCGGACAGGGATGAACACTGAAGCTTTCTTT
CASSPRTGMNTEAFF
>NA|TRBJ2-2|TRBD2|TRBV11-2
TGTGCCAGCAGCTTAGTCGGGCTAGCGGAACTTGTTTTT
CASSLVGLAELVF
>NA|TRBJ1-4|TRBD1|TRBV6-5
TGTGCCAGCAGTTACATCTCTCCGGGACAGGGGGAAAAACTGTTTTTT
CASSYISPGQGEKLFF
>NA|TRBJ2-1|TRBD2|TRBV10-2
TGCGCCAGCAGTGAGTGGGCTAGCGGGGGCTCCTACAATGAGCAGTTCTTC
CASSEWASGGSYNEQFF
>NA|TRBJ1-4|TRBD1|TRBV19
TGTGCCAGTAACGACAGGGCTTCAGCTAATGAAAAACTGTTTTTT
CASNDRASANEKLFF
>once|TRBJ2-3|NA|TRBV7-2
TGTGCCAGCAGCCTACAGGTTGGCGACACGCAGTATTTT
CASSLQVGDTQYF
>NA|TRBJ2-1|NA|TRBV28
TGTGCCAGCAGTTCCCCGCCAGGGGTGGGGGAAAATGAGCAGTTCTTC
CASSSPPGVGENEQFF
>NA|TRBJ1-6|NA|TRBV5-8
TGTGCCAGCAGCCCGGACGTAGGGGGGGCTAGTTCACCCCTCCACTTT
CASSPDVGGASSPLHF
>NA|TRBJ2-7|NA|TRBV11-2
TGTGCCGCGAGGGAAGGTTCGGGCGAGCAGTACTTC
CAAREGSGEQYF
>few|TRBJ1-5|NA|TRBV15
TGTGCCACCAGCTCCCCTGGGAGGGGTAGCAATCAGCCCCAGCATTTT
CATSSPGRGSNQPQHF
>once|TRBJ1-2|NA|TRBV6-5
TGTGCCAGCAGCAGAAACTTGGGGCGCCCCTATGGCTACACCTTC
CASSRNLGRPYGYTF
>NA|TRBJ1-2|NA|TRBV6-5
TGTGCCAGCAGAGGAGGGGTGGAGTATGGCTACACCTTC
CASRGGVEYGYTF
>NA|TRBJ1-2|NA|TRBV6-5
TGTGCCGGATCCGATGGGAGTAAGGAGACCTTC
CAGSDGSKETF
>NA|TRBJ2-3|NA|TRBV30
TGTGCCTGGTCCAGTTACCATTTAGATACGCAGTATTTT
CAWSSYHLDTQYF
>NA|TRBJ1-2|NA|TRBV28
TGTGCCACGAGCCAGGGTTCGTATGGCTACACCTTC
CATSQGSYGYTF
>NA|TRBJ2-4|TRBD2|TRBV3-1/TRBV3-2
TGTGCCAGCAGCCTTAGCGGGCTAGCCAAAAACATTCAGTACTTC
CASSLSGLAKNIQYF
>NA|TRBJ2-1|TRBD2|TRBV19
TGTGCCAGTAGTATTAATGGCGGGAGGGCCGTTGGTGAGCAGTTCTTC
CASSINGGRAVGEQFF
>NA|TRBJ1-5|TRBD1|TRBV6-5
TGTGCCAGCAGCCTGTCCCGGGACAGGTATCAGCCCCAGCATTTT
CASSLSRDRYQPQHF
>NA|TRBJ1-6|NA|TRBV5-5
TGTGCCAGCAGCTTGCGAGCAGGGTTTAGCTCCTATAATTCACCCCTCCACTTT
CASSLRAGFSSYNSPLHF
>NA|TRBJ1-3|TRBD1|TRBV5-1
TGCGCCAGCAGCCTAACCGGGACAGGGTCTGGAAACACCATATATTTT
CASSLTGTGSGNTIYF
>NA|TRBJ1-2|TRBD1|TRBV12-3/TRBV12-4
TGTGCCAGCACGGACAGGGGGAATGGCTACACCTTC
CASTDRGNGYTF
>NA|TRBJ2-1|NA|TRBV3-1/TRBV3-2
TGTGCCAGCAGCCAAGAGGAGGGAGCCTACAATGAGCAGTTCTTC
CASSQEEGAYNEQFF
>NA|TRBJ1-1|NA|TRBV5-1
TGCGCCAGCAGCTTGGGGCCAGGGGCCACTGAAGCTTTCTTT
CASSLGPGATEAFF
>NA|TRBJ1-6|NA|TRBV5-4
TGTGCCAGCAGCTTGGCCGGCCAGGGAGGTAGGTCACCCCTCCACTTT
CASSLAGQGGRSPLHF
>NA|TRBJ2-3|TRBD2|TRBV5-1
TGCGCCAGCAGCACGGGACTAGCGGGAAGTACAGATACGCAGTATTTT
CASSTGLAGSTDTQYF